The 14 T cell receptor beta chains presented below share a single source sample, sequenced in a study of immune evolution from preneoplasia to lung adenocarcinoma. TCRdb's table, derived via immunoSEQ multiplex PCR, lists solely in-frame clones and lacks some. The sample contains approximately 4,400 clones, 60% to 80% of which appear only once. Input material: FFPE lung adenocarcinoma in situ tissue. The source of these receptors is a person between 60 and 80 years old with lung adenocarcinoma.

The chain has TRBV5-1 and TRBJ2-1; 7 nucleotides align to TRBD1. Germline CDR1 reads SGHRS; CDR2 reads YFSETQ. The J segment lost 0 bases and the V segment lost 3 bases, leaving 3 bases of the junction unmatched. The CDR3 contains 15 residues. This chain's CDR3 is CASSWGQSSYNEQFF. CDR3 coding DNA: TGCGCCAGCAGCTGGGGACAGAGCTCCTACAATGAGCAGTTCTTC.

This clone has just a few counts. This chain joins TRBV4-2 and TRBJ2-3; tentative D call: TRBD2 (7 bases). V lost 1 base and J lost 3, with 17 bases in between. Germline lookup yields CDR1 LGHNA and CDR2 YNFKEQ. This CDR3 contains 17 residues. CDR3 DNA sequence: TGTGCCAGCAGCCAAGTCAGGACTAGTCAGGGGACAGATACGCAGTATTTT. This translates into CASSQVRTSQGTDTQYF.

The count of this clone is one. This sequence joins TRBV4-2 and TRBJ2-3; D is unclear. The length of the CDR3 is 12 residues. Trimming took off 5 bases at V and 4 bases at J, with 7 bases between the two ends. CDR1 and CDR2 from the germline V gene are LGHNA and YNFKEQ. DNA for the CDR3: TGTGCCAGCAGCTATCAGGCAGATACGCAGTATTTT. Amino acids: CASSYQADTQYF.

In nucleotides, the CDR3 is TGCGCCAGCAGTGAGTCAGTAGCGGGACTAGCCAAAAACATTCAGTACTTC. Translating gives CASSESVAGLAKNIQYF. The V call is TRBV10-1, the J call TRBJ2-4, with TRBD2 identical over 8 bases. Germline lookup yields CDR1 WNHNN and CDR2 SYGVQD (reference sequence). Germline trimming cut 0 bases from V and 0 bases from J; bases unmatched to any gene: 4. This CDR3 is 17 amino acids long.

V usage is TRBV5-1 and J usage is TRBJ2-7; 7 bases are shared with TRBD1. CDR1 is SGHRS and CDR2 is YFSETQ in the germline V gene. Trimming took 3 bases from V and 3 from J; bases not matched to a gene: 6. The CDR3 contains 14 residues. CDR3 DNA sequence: TGCGCCAGCAGCTGGGACAGACTAAACTACGAGCAGTACTTC. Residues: CASSWDRLNYEQYF.

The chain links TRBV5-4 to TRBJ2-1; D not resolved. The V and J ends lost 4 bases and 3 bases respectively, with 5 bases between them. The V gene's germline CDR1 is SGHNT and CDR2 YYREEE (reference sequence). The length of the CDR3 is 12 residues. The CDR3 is CASSVYYNEQFF. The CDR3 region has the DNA TGTGCCAGCAGCGTCTACTACAATGAGCAGTTCTTC. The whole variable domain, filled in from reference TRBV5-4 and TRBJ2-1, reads ETGVTQSPTHLIKTRGQQVTLRCSSQSGHNTVSWYQQALGQGPQFIFQYYREEENGRGNFPPRFSGLQFPNYSSELNVNALELDDSALYLCASSVYYNEQFFGPGTRLTVL.

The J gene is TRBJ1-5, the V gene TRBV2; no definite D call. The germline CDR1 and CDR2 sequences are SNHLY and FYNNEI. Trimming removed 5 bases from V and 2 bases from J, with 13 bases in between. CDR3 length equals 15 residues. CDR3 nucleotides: TGTGCCAGCAGTCCACCAGTGGTGGGCAATCAGCCCCAGCATTTT. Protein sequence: CASSPPVVGNQPQHF. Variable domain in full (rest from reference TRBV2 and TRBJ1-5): EPEVTQTPSHQVTQMGQEVILRCVPISNHLYFYWYRQILGQKVEFLVSFYNNEISEKSEIFDDQFSVERPDGSNFTLKIRSTKLEDSAMYFCASSPPVVGNQPQHFGDGTRLSIL.

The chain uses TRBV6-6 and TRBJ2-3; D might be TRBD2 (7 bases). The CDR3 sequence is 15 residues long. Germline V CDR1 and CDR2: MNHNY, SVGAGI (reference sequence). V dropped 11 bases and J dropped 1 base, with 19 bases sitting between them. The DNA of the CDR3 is TGTGCCGCGAGGGGGGGAACAGGAGGCACAGATACGCAGTATTTT. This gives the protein CAARGGTGGTDTQYF.

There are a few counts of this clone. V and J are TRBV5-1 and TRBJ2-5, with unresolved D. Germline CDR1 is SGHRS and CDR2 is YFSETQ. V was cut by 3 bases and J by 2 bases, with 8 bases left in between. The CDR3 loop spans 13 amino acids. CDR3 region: CASSSWGQETQYF. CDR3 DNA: TGCGCCAGCAGCTCATGGGGACAAGAGACCCAGTACTTC.

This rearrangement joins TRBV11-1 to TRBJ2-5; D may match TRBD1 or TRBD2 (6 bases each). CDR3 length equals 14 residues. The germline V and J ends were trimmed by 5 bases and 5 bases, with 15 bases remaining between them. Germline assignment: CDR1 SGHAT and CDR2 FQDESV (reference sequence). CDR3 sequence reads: CASSPQRGVETQYF. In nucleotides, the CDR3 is TGTGCCAGCAGCCCTCAAAGGGGGGTTGAGACCCAGTACTTC. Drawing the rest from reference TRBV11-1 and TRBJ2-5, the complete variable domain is EAEVAQSPRYKITEKSQAVAFWCDPISGHATLYWYRQILGQGPELLVQFQDESVVDDSQLPKDRFSAERLKGVDSTLKIQPAELGDSAMYLCASSPQRGVETQYFGPGTRLLVL.

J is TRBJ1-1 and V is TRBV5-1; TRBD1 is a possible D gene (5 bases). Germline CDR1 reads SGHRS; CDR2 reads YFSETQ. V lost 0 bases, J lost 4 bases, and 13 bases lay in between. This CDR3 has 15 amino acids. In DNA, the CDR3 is TGCGCCAGCAGCTTGGGGGGACCCCTTGCCACTGAAGCTTTCTTT. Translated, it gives CASSLGGPLATEAFF.

Here the CDR3 reads CATSSPDRDEAFF. The DNA for the CDR3 is TGTGCCACCAGCAGCCCGGACAGGGATGAAGCTTTCTTT. J is TRBJ1-1 and V is TRBV15, with 8 bases that match TRBD1. Germline V gene sequence: CDR1 LNHNV, CDR2 YYDKDF (reference sequence). The ends lost 3 bases at V and 7 bases at J; junction bases unmatched: 4. This CDR3 is 13 amino acids long.

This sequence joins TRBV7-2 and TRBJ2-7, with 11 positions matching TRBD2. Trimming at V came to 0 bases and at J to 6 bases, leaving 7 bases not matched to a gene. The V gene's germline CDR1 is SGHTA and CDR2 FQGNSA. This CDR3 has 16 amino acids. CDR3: CASSLARTSGGLEQYF. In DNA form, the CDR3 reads TGTGCCAGCAGCTTAGCCCGAACTAGCGGGGGCCTCGAGCAGTACTTC.

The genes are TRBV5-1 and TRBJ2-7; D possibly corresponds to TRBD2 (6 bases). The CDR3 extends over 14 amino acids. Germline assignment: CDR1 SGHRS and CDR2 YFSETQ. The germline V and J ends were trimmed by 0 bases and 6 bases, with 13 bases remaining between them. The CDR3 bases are TGCGCCAGCAGCTTGGTTGGAGGGAATCGCGAGCAGTACTTC. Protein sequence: CASSLVGGNREQYF.